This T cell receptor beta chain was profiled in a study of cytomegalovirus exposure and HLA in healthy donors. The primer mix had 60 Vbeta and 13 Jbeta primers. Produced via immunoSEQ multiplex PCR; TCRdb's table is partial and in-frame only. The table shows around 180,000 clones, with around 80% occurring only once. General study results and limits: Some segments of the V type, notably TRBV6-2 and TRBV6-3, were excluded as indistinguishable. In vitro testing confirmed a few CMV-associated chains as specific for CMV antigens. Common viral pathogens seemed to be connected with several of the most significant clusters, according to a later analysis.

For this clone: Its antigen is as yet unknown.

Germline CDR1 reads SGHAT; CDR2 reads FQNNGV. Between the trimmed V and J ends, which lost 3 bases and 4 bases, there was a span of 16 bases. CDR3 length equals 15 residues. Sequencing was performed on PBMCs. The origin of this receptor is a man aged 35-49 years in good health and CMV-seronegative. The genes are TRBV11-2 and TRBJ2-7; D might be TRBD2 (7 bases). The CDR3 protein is CASSFARGLSYEQYF. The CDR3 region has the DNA TGTGCCAGCAGCTTTGCGCGGGGGCTGTCTTACGAGCAGTACTTC.